Shown below are 8 T cell receptor beta chains from a single sample sequenced in a study of cytomegalovirus exposure and HLA in healthy donors. The PCR ran on 60 Vbeta and 13 Jbeta primers. The protocol was immunoSEQ multiplex PCR, while the TCRdb copy is restricted to in-frame clones and leaves out a portion. The sample shows around 150,000 clones, approximately 80% of them seen only once. Sequencing was performed on PBMCs. The receptors derive from a male donor in good health and CMV-seronegative.

V and J are TRBV30 and TRBJ1-1, with unresolved D. Germline CDR1 is GTSNPN and CDR2 is SVGIG (reference sequence). The V end lost 4 bases, the J end lost 2 bases, and 14 bases lay between the germline ends. The CDR3 loop spans 14 amino acids. For the CDR3, the DNA is TGTGCCTGGAACCGACAACGGCTCAACACTGAAGCTTTCTTT. This sequence encodes CAWNRQRLNTEAFF.

The rearrangement joins TRBV6-6 to TRBJ1-5; possible D gene TRBD1, 5 bases. Germline V gives CDR1 MNHNY, CDR2 SVGAGI (reference sequence). The CDR3 is made up of 12 amino acids. V lost 6 bases to trimming and J lost 6 bases, with 9 bases between them. The CDR3: CASRQEGQPQHF. The CDR3 nucleotides are TGTGCCAGCAGACAGGAGGGTCAGCCCCAGCATTTT.

The J gene is TRBJ2-2, the V gene TRBV21-1; the table's D call of TRBD2 was not tested on the DNA. TRBV21-1 is marked as a pseudogene. The CDR3 runs 17 residues. CDR3 residues: CASSKTAASGEDGELFF. DNA of the CDR3: TGTGCCAGCAGCAAGACGGCGGCTAGCGGGGAGGACGGGGAGCTGTTTTTT.

This clone was seen more than once but under ten times. In DNA, the CDR3 is TGTGCCACTGCCGGGGGTGTCATCTACGAGCAGTACTTC. Its translation: CATAGGVIYEQYF. The chain uses TRBV28 and TRBJ2-7; tentative D call: TRBD2 (6 bases). The CDR3 is made up of 13 amino acids. The germline V gene encodes CDR1 MDHEN and CDR2 SYDVKM. V dropped 10 bases and J dropped 3 bases, with 16 bases sitting between them. The variable domain in full, completed from reference TRBV28 and TRBJ2-7, reads DVKVTQSSRYLVKRTGEKVFLECVQDMDHENMFWYRQDPGLGLRLIYFSYDVKMKEKGDIPEGYSVSREKKERFSLILESASTNQTSMYLCATAGGVIYEQYFGPGTRLTVT.

The V and J genes are TRBV6-1 and TRBJ1-2; D unclear. The CDR3 totals 13 residues. CDR1 and CDR2 from the germline V gene are MNHNS and SASEGT. Between the trimmed V and J ends, which lost 3 bases and 8 bases, there was a span of 13 bases. The CDR3 bases are TGTGCCAGCAGTGAGGGAGGTCCGAGGGGCTACACCTTC. Encoded protein: CASSEGGPRGYTF.

The V gene is TRBV7-7, the J gene TRBJ2-7, with D perhaps matching TRBD2 (5 bases). The V gene's germline CDR1 is SSHAT and CDR2 FNYEAQ (reference sequence). The CDR3 consists of 13 residues. The V gene lost 4 bases and the J gene lost 6 bases, with 13 bases spanning the gap. The CDR3 DNA follows: TGTGCCAGCAGCTCCAGACTGGAGGCCGAGCAGTACTTC. The encoded protein is CASSSRLEAEQYF.

This clone was recorded only once. The chain combines TRBV13 with TRBJ2-7, with 8 positions matching TRBD1. Trimming cost V 5 bases and J 2 bases; bases outside gene matches: 5. The CDR3 totals 14 residues. Germline lookup yields CDR1 PRHDT and CDR2 FYEKMQ (reference sequence). The CDR3 sequence: CASSPGDRTYEQYF. The CDR3 DNA is TGTGCCAGCAGCCCTGGGGACAGGACCTACGAGCAGTACTTC.

J is TRBJ2-1 and V is TRBV18; 16 bases map to TRBD2. Germline V gene sequence: CDR1 KGHSH, CDR2 LQKENI. This CDR3 is built from 20 residues. The ends lost 3 bases at V and 0 bases at J; junction bases unmatched: 8. The CDR3 DNA reads as TGTGCCAGCTCACCTACGGGACTAGCGGGAGGGAGTGTCTCCTACAATGAGCAGTTCTTC. It is translated as CASSPTGLAGGSVSYNEQFF.